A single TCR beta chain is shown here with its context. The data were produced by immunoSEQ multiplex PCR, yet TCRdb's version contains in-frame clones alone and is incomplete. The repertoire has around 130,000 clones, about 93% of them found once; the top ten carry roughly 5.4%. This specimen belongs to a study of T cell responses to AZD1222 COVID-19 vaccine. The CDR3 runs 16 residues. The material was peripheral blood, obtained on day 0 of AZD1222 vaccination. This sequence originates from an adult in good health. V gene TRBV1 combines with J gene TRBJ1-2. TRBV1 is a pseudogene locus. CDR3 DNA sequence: TGCACCAGCAGCCAAGATTCCTTTAGGAAGGCATACGGCTACACCTTC. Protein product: CTSSQDSFRKAYGYTF.